Described below is a single TCR beta chain sequence and its context. Antigen: not known. This entry belongs to a study of graft-versus-host responses after intestinal transplantation. Assay used: immunoSEQ multiplex PCR; TCRdb lists only in-frame clones, some missing. There are approximately 80,000 clones in the sample; about 89% occur only once, and approximately 0.34% lies in the top ten. The CDR3 covers 14 residues. Germline CDR1 reads SGHNT; CDR2 reads YYREEE (reference sequence). Deletions cut 0 bases from V and 2 bases from J, with 9 bases between. The receptor comes from a human donor who received an intestinal transplant. This chain uses TRBV5-4 with TRBJ2-7, with D possibly being TRBD2 (6 bases). The starting material was unstimulated CD4+ T cells sorted from spleen or lymph node cells, obtained before intestinal transplant. The CDR3 nucleotides read TGTGCCAGCAGCTTGGGTACTAGCCCCTACGAGCAGTACTTC. Translated: CASSLGTSPYEQYF. Full variable domain (outside the CDR3, taken from reference TRBV5-4 and TRBJ2-7): ETGVTQSPTHLIKTRGQQVTLRCSSQSGHNTVSWYQQALGQGPQFIFQYYREEENGRGNFPPRFSGLQFPNYSSELNVNALELDDSALYLCASSLGTSPYEQYFGPGTRLTVT.